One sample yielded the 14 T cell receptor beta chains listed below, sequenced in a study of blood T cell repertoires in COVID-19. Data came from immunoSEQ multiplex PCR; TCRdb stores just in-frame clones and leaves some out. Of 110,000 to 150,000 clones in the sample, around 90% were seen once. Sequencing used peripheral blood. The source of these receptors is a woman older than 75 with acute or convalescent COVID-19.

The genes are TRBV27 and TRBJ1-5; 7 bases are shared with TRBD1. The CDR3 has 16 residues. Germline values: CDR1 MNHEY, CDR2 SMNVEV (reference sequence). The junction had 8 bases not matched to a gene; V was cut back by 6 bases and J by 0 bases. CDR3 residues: CASSPSQGDSNQPQHF. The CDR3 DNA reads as TGTGCCAGCAGCCCCTCTCAGGGGGATAGCAATCAGCCCCAGCATTTT.

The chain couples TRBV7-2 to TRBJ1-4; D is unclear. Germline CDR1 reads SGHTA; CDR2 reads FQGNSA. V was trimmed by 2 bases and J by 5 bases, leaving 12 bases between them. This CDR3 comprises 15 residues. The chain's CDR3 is CASSLFGTANEKLFF. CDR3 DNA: TGTGCCAGCAGCTTATTTGGCACAGCCAATGAAAAACTGTTTTTT.

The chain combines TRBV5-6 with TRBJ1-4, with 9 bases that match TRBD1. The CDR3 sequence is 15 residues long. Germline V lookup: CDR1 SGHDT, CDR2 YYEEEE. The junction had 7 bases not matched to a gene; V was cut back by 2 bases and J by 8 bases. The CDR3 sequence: CASSLVGQGYEKLFF. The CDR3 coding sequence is TGTGCCAGCAGCTTAGTAGGACAGGGGTACGAAAAACTGTTTTTT.

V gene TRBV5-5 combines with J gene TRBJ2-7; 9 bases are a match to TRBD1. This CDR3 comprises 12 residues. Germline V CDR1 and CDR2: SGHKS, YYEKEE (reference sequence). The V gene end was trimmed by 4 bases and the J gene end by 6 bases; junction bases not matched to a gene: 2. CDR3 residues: CASSVDRGEQYF. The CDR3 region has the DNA TGTGCCAGCAGCGTGGACAGGGGCGAGCAGTACTTC.

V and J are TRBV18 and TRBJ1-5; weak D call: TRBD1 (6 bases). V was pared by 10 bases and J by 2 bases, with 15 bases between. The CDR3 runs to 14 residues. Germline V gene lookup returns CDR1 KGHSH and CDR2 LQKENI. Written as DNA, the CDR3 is TGTGCCACATCGGGGGGGCCGGGCAATCAGCCCCAGCATTTT. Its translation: CATSGGPGNQPQHF.

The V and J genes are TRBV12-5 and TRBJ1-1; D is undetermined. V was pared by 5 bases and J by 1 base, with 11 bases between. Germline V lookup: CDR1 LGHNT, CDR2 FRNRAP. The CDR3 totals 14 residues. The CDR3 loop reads CASGLTRGNTEAFF. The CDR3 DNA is TGTGCTAGTGGTCTCACCCGGGGGAACACTGAAGCTTTCTTT.

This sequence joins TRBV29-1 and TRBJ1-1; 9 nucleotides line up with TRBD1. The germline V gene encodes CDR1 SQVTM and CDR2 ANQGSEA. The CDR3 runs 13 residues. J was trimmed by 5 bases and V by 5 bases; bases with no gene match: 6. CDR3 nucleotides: TGCAGCGTTTCGGACAGGGGAGGTACTGAAGCTTTCTTT. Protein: CSVSDRGGTEAFF.

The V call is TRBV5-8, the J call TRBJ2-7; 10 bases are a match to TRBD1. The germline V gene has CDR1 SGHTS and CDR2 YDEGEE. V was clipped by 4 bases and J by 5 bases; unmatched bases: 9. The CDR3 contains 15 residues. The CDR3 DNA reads TGTGCCAGCAGCGTACGTTCGACAGGGGGCGACGAGCAGTACTTC. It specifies CASSVRSTGGDEQYF. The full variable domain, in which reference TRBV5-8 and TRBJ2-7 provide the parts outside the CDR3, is EAGVTQSPTHLIKTRGQQATLRCSPISGHTSVYWYQQALGLGLQFLLWYDEGEERNRGNFPPRFSGRQFPNYSSELNVNALELEDSALYLCASSVRSTGGDEQYFGPGTRLTVT.

The CDR3 DNA reads TGTGCCAGCAGCCCAGGGGGTGAAGAGACCCAGTACTTC. It specifies CASSPGGEETQYF. V is TRBV7-3 and J is TRBJ2-5; TRBD1 matches 7 bases. The CDR3 is 13 residues long. Germline CDR1 SGHTA, CDR2 FQGTGA. The V segment lost 5 bases and the J segment 3 bases; nucleotides outside the gene matches: 3. Full variable domain (outside the CDR3, taken from reference TRBV7-3 and TRBJ2-5): GAGVSQTPSNKVTEKGKYVELRCDPISGHTALYWYRQSLGQGPEFLIYFQGTGAADDSGLPNDRFFAVRPEGSVSTLKIQRTERGDSAVYLCASSPGGEETQYFGPGTRLLVL.

CDR3 sequence reads: CASSPKGGTGGLVYGYTF. Written as DNA, the CDR3 is TGTGCCAGCAGCCCCAAGGGGGGAACAGGGGGTCTTGTTTATGGCTACACCTTC. The rearrangement joins TRBV9 to TRBJ1-2, with 8 bases matching TRBD1. CDR1 and CDR2 from the germline V gene are SGDLS and YYNGEE. CDR3 size: 18 residues. V lost 4 bases and J lost 5; bases outside the gene matches: 19.

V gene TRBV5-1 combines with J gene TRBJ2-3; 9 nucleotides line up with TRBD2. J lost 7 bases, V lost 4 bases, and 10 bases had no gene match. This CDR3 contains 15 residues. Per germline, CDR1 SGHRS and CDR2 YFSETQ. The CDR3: CASSPLAGPPNTQYF. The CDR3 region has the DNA TGCGCCAGCAGCCCGCTAGCGGGGCCCCCTAATACGCAGTATTTT.

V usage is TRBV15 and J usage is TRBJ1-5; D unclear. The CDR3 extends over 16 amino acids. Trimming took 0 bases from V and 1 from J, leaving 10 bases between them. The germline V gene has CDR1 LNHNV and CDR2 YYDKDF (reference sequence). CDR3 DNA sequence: TGTGCCACCAGCAGAGATAGCTTTGCGAGCAATCAGCCCCAGCATTTT. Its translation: CATSRDSFASNQPQHF.

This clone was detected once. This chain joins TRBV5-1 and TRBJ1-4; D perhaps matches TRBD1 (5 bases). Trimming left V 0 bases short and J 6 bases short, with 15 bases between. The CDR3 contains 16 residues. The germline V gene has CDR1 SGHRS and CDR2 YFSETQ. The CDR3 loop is CASSLGVHRIYEKLFF. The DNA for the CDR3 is TGCGCCAGCAGCTTGGGCGTCCACAGGATATATGAAAAACTGTTTTTT.

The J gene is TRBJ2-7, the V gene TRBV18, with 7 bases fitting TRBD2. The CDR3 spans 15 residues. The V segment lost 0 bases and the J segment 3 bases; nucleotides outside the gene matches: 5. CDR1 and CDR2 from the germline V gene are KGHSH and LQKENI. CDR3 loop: CASSPPATGGYEQYF. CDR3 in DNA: TGTGCCAGCTCACCACCGGCCACGGGGGGCTACGAGCAGTACTTC. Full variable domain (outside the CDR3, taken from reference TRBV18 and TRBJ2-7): NAGVMQNPRHLVRRRGQEARLRCSPMKGHSHVYWYRQLPEEGLKFMVYLQKENIIDESGMPKERFSAEFPKEGPSILRIQQVVRGDSAAYFCASSPPATGGYEQYFGPGTRLTVT.